This TCR beta chain was observed in a study of cytotoxic CD8 clonotypes in ibrutinib-treated CLL. About the research overall: The subjects consisted of 11 relapsed/refractory and 15 treatment-naive individuals, with roughly 17 IGHV unmutated. Response samples came after a median 12 months of treatment, range 6 to 36.

Assay used: immunoSEQ multiplex PCR; TCRdb lists only in-frame clones, some missing. The sample includes under 300,000 clones, roughly three quarters of them seen just once. Trimming removed 10 bases at V and 0 bases at J, with 18 bases between. CDR1 and CDR2 (germline): SGHAT, FQNNGV. The CDR3 loop spans 15 amino acids. The sequencing used PBMCs, collected at disease progression, from a patient treated with ibrutinib. This TCR was sampled from a human donor with chronic lymphocytic leukemia. The rearrangement uses TRBV11-2 and TRBJ1-1; D is undetermined. CDR3 loop: CATPGTASMNTEAFF. In DNA form, the CDR3 reads TGTGCCACGCCCGGCACAGCAAGCATGAACACTGAAGCTTTCTTT.